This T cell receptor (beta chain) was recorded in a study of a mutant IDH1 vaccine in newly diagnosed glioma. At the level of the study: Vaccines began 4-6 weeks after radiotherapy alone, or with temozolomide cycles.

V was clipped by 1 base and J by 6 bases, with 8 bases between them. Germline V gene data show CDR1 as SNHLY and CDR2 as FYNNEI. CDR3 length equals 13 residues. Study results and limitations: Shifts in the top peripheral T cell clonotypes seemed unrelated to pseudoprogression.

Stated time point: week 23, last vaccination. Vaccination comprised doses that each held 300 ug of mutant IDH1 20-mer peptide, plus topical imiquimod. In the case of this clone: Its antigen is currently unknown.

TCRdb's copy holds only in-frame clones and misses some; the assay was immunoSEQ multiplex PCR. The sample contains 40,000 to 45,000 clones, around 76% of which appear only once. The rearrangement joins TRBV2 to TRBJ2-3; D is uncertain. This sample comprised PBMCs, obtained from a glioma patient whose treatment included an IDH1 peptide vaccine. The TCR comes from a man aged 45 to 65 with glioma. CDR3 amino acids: CASSEGLEDTQYF. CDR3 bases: TGTGCCAGCAGTGAAGGGTTAGAGGATACGCAGTATTTT.